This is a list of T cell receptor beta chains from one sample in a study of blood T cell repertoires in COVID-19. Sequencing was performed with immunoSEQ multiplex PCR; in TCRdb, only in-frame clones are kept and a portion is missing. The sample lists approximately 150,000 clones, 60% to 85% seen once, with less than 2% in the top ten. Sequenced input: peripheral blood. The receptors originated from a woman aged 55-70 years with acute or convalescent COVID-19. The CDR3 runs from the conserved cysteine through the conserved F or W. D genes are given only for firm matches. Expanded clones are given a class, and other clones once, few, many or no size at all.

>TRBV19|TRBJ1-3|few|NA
CASSLGNTIYF
TGTGCCAGCTCCTTGGGAAACACCATATATTTT
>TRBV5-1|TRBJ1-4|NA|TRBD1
CASSGDRGEKLFF
TGCGCCAGCAGCGGGGACAGGGGAGAAAAACTGTTTTTT
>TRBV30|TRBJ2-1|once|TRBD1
CAFTTGDREQFF
TGTGCCTTTACAACCGGGGACAGGGAGCAGTTCTTC
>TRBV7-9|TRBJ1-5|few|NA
CASSLGNIPAQHF
TGTGCCAGCAGCTTAGGTAATATCCCAGCCCAGCATTTT
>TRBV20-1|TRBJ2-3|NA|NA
CSARDRDTQYF
TGCAGTGCTAGAGATCGGGATACGCAGTATTTT
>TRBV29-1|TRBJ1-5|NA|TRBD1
CSVADRGQPQHF
TGCAGCGTCGCAGACAGGGGACAGCCCCAGCATTTT
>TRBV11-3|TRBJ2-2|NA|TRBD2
CASSGGLAGGRGELFF
TGTGCCAGCAGCGGAGGACTAGCGGGAGGGCGCGGGGAGCTGTTTTTT
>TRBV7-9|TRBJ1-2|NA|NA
CASSRGRGAEDYGYTF
TGTGCCAGCAGCAGGGGCCGAGGAGCGGAGGACTATGGCTACACCTTC
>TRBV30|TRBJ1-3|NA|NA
CAWSDYIISGNTIYF
TGTGCCTGGAGTGACTATATAATCTCTGGAAACACCATATATTTT
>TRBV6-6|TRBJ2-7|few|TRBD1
CASSLTGVYEQYF
TGTGCCAGCAGTCTAACAGGGGTTTACGAGCAGTACTTC
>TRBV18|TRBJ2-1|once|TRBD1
CASSLGTGILHEQFF
TGTGCCAGCTCTCTCGGGACAGGGATTCTCCATGAGCAGTTCTTC
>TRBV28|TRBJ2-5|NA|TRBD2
CASSILSGRVRETQYF
TGTGCCAGCAGTATACTGAGCGGGAGGGTTAGAGAGACCCAGTACTTC
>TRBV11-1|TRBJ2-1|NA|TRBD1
CASSPRQGAGNEQFF
TGTGCCAGCAGCCCCCGACAGGGGGCTGGGAATGAGCAGTTCTTC
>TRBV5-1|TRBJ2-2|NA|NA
CARHAAWGGNTGELFF
TGCGCCAGACACGCGGCCTGGGGCGGTAACACCGGGGAGCTGTTTTTT
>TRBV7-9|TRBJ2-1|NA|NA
CASSLVEQFF
TGTGCCAGCAGCTTAGTAGAGCAGTTCTTC
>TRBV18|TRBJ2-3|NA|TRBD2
CASSPPRERGLITQYF
TGTGCCAGCTCACCACCGCGGGAGAGGGGACTGATTACGCAGTATTTT
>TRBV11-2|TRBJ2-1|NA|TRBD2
CASSRPGTSSNEQFF
TGTGCCAGCAGCAGGCCCGGGACTAGCTCCAATGAGCAGTTCTTC
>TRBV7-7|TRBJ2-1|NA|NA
CASSLDIGGYNEQFF
TGTGCCAGCAGCTTAGACATCGGAGGGTACAATGAGCAGTTCTTC
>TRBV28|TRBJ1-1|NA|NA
CASSFSKNTEAFF
TGTGCCAGCAGTTTCTCTAAGAACACTGAAGCTTTCTTT
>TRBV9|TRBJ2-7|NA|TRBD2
CASSVAPSGSYEQYF
TGTGCCAGCAGCGTAGCTCCTAGCGGATCCTACGAGCAGTACTTC
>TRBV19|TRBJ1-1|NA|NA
CASSLRGGNTEAFF
TGTGCCAGTAGCCTCCGGGGAGGGAACACTGAAGCTTTCTTT
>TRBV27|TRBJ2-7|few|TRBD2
CASSLRLAGREQYF
TGTGCCAGCAGTTTACGTCTAGCGGGAAGGGAGCAGTACTTC
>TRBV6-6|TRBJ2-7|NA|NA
CASRDGTTYEQYF
TGTGCCAGCAGGGATGGGACAACTTACGAGCAGTACTTC
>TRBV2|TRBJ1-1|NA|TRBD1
CASSSGTAKPFF
TGTGCCAGCAGTTCCGGGACAGCCAAACCTTTCTTT
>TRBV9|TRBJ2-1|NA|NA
CASSVESLGLANNEQFF
TGTGCCAGCAGCGTAGAGAGTTTAGGGCTAGCGAACAATGAGCAGTTCTTC
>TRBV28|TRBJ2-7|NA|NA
CASSLRQAADEQYF
TGTGCCAGCAGTCTTCGACAGGCGGCGGACGAGCAGTACTTC
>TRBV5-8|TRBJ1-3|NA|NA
CASSLDRNTIYF
TGTGCCAGCAGCTTGGATAGAAACACCATATATTTT
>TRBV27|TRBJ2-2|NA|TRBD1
CASSLVPGQGRELFF
TGTGCCAGCAGTTTAGTCCCGGGACAGGGCCGGGAGCTGTTTTTT
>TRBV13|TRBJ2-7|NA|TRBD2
CASSSLAGDYYEQYF
TGTGCCAGCAGCTCTTTAGCGGGAGATTACTACGAGCAGTACTTC
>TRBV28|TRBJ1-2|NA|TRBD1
CASSSRGRGYTF
TGTGCCAGCAGCTCCAGGGGGCGGGGCTACACCTTC
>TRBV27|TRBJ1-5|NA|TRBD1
CASSRTGDQPQHF
TGTGCCAGCAGTCGGACAGGGGATCAGCCCCAGCATTTT
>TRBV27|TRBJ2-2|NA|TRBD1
CASSLLVTGGTGELFF
TGTGCCAGCAGTTTATTGGTGACAGGGGGCACCGGGGAGCTGTTTTTT
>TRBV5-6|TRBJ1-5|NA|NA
CASSLEGQGKNQPQHF
TGTGCCAGCAGCTTGGAAGGTCAGGGAAAAAATCAGCCCCAGCATTTT
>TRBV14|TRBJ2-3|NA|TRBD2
CASNTSGRSTDTQYF
TGTGCCAGCAACACTAGCGGGAGAAGCACAGATACGCAGTATTTT
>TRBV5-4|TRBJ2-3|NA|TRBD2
CASSPAGLAGYTDTQYF
TGTGCCAGCAGCCCCGCCGGACTAGCGGGTTACACAGATACGCAGTATTTT
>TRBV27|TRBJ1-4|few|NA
CASSLYNLRDEKLFF
TGTGCCAGCAGTTTATACAACTTGAGGGATGAAAAACTGTTTTTT
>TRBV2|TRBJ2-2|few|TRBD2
CASSEARLWEGGGELFF
TGTGCCAGCAGTGAAGCGAGATTGTGGGAGGGAGGCGGGGAGCTGTTTTTT
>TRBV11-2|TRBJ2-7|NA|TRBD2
CASSRGGGSSYEQYF
TGTGCCAGCAGCCGGGGGGGAGGGAGCTCCTACGAGCAGTACTTC
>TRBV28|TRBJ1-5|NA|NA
CASSLYGLGNQPQHF
TGTGCCAGCAGTTTATACGGGTTGGGCAATCAGCCCCAGCATTTT
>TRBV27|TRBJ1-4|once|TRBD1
CASRPGTGNGEKLFF
TGTGCCAGCAGGCCCGGGACAGGGAATGGCGAAAAACTGTTTTTT
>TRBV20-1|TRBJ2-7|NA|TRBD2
CSASTSGRTYEQYF
TGCAGTGCTAGTACTAGCGGGAGGACCTACGAGCAGTACTTC
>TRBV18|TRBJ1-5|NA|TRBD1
CASSPRQGDQPQHF
TGTGCCAGCTCACCACGACAGGGAGATCAGCCCCAGCATTTT
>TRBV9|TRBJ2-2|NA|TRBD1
CASSEPQGWSGELFF
TGTGCCAGCAGCGAGCCACAGGGGTGGTCCGGGGAGCTGTTTTTT
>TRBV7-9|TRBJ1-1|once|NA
CASSFSGTEAFF
TGTGCCAGCAGCTTTAGCGGGACTGAAGCTTTCTTT
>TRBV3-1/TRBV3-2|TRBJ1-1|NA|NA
CASRPGQINTEAFF
TGTGCCAGCAGACCTGGACAGATAAACACTGAAGCTTTCTTT
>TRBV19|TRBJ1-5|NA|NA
CASLGGGRGDQPQHF
TGTGCCAGTCTAGGGGGGGGTCGAGGGGATCAGCCCCAGCATTTT
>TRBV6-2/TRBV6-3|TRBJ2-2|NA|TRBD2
CASSYLSGSVAGELFF
TGTGCCAGCAGTTACCTTAGCGGGAGTGTAGCCGGGGAGCTGTTTTTT
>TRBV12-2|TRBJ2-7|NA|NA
CASRPQTRGLSYEQYF
TGTGCAAGTCGCCCTCAGACTCGCGGGTTATCATACGAGCAGTACTTC
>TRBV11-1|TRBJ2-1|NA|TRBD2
CASSLGWGLAGEEQFF
TGTGCCAGCAGCTTAGGTTGGGGACTAGCGGGAGAAGAGCAGTTCTTC
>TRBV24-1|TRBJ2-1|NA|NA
CTTSGYTGRGEQFF
TGTACCACCAGTGGATATACAGGGAGGGGTGAGCAGTTCTTC
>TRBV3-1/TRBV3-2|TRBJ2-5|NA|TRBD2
CASSQEGGLAISIQYF
TGTGCCAGCAGCCAAGAAGGAGGACTAGCAATAAGTATCCAGTACTTC
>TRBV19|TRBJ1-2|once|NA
CASSSGGGTFDGYTF
TGTGCCAGTAGTTCCGGCGGGGGGACGTTCGATGGCTACACCTTC
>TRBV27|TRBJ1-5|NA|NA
CASSFAGRSNQPQHF
TGTGCCAGCAGTTTTGCAGGGCGTAGCAATCAGCCCCAGCATTTT